The 6 T cell receptor beta chains given below trace back to one sample, sequenced in a study of glioma-infiltrating T cells. Amplification of TCR alpha and beta CDR3 regions from RNA used iRepertoire nested multiplex PCR. TCRdb redid the calling of the multiplex PCR reads with MiXCR, one entry per CDR3 protein. There are more than 85,000 distinct CDR3 sequences in the sample; less than 30% occur only once, and around a third lies in the top ten. Sequencing input: glioma tissue, nonneoplastic brain tissue, or PBMCs (not recorded which). These receptor sequences come from a human donor with low-grade glioma or glioblastoma, undergoing nonglioma brain surgery, or in good health (not recorded which).

This clonotype was picked up a small number of times. The chain has TRBV19 and TRBJ1-6; D unresolved. The CDR3 sequence is 13 residues long. CDR1 LNHDA and CDR2 SQIVND come from the germline V gene (reference sequence). V lost 4 bases and J lost 8, with 9 bases in between. CDR3 coding DNA: TGTGCCAGTAGTACCCTCCCGGATTCACCCCTCCACTTT. This translates into CASSTLPDSPLHF.

This chain uses TRBV5-1 with TRBJ2-5; TRBD1 aligns across 7 bases. Unmatched junction bases numbered 9, after V lost 3 bases and J lost 1 base. CDR3 length: 16 amino acids. Germline-derived CDR1 and CDR2 are SGHRS and YFSETQ. The CDR3 reads CASSSRPTGVQETQYF. CDR3 sequence (DNA): TGCGCCAGCAGCTCCCGGCCAACAGGGGTCCAAGAGACCCAGTACTTC.

This clonotype has ten or more counts. The chain is built from TRBV7-2 and TRBJ2-5; D not certain. The CDR3 runs to 13 residues. V shed 5 bases and J shed 4 bases, with 11 bases lying between them. Germline-derived CDR1 and CDR2 are SGHTA and FQGNSA. The CDR3 DNA reads as TGTGCCAGCAGCGCTAGGAGCTCAGAGACCCAGTACTTC. Translation: CASSARSSETQYF.

This clonotype was seen many times. The V gene is TRBV25-1, the J gene TRBJ2-7; 7 bases are shared with TRBD2. Germline V CDR1 and CDR2: MGHDK, SYGVNS. This CDR3 spans 16 amino acids. Trimming took 2 bases from V and 4 from J; bases not matched to a gene: 11. In nucleotides, the CDR3 is TGTGCCAGCAGTGAAGGACCGGGAGGTGTTAAATACGAGCAGTACTTC. It encodes CASSEGPGGVKYEQYF.

This chain uses TRBV29-1 with TRBJ2-3; 7 bases are a match to TRBD1. Trimming removed 5 bases from V and 8 bases from J; junction bases left unmatched: 13. CDR3 length equals 14 residues. Germline lookup yields CDR1 SQVTM and CDR2 ANQGSEA. In DNA, the CDR3 is TGCAGCGTTACTTCGACAGGGACGACGGCTACGCAGTATTTT. This gives the protein CSVTSTGTTATQYF.

On this clonotype itself: The junction departs from germline at one end; a sequencing error may be responsible. This rearrangement joins TRBV6-2 or TRBV6-3 to TRBJ2-7, with 10 bases lining up with TRBD1. Germline CDR1 MNHEY, CDR2 SVGEGT. This CDR3 is built from 16 residues. CDR3 coding DNA: TGTGCCGGCAGTTACTCCGAGGGGACAGGGGCTGCCGAGCAGTACTTC. This gives the protein CAGSYSEGTGAAEQYF.